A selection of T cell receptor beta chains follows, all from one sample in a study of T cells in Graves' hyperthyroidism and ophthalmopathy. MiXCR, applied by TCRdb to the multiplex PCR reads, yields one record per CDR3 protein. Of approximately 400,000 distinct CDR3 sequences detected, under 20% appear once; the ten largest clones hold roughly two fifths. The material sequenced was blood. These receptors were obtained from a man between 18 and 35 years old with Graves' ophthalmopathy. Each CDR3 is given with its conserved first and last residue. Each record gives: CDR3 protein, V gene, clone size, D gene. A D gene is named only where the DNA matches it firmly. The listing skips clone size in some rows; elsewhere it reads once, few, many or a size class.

CATSAYNEQFF | TRBV24-1 | many | .
CASSWTGGNSGEAFF | TRBV12-3/TRBV12-4 | many | TRBD1
CSGQEGVKTDTQYF | TRBV29-1 | many | .
CASTARDPTATNEKLFF | TRBV10-1 | few | .
CASSGEGGGQETQYF | TRBV25-1 | . | TRBD2
CAITDSERVTDTQYF | TRBV10-3 | few | .
CASSQEGPRESYTEAFF | TRBV4-2 | . | .
CASSYGQGAQNEQFF | TRBV6-6 | many | TRBD1
CASGTGPGDEQYF | TRBV12-5 | many | .
CASSPDRMGGYTF | TRBV5-6 | few | TRBD1
CATSDSTGGGYTF | TRBV24-1 | . | TRBD1
CAISQDRGNTEAFF | TRBV10-3 | many | TRBD1
CASYGEYNEQFF | TRBV28 | many | .
CASSVAGLGEQFF | TRBV9 | . | .
CASSKAGLDEKLFF | TRBV3-1 | many | .
CATSSGENTEAFF | TRBV24-1 | many | .
CASSRPAQDTQYF | TRBV7-6 | . | .
CASRTGLAGGGDTQYF | TRBV2 | many | TRBD2
CASSITGAEQPQHF | TRBV19 | many | TRBD1
CASSLASPGGYGTQYF | TRBV5-1 | . | .
CASRRLSQNTEAFF | TRBV6-1 | many | .
CSATRGTGEKLFF | TRBV20-1 | few | TRBD1
CASSRSRVGGPGGETQYF | TRBV3-1 | many | .
CASSPASVGTEETQYF | TRBV7-6 | . | TRBD1
CASSRRTGGDEQFF | TRBV7-2 | many | TRBD1
CASSQTTSPNNEQFF | TRBV4-1 | . | .
CSARDLSYNEQFF | TRBV20-1 | many | .
CAIAGSSGNTIYF | TRBV12-3/TRBV12-4 | few | .
CATYRVSYEQYF | TRBV28 | many | .
CSAPDRGPGGELFF | TRBV20-1 | . | TRBD1